The clone carrying this TCR beta chain has more than one count but fewer than ten. Via MiXCR, TCRdb re-called the RT-PCR reads, giving one row per CDR3 protein. The repertoire holds about 960,000 distinct CDR3 sequences, with about a sixth as singletons. CDR3 length equals 16 residues. Trimming stripped 5 bases from V and 5 bases from J, with 21 bases between. In germline, CDR1 is SGHDN, CDR2 FVKESK. The data were taken from a study of patients and donors after allogeneic stem cell transplantation. The chain joins TRBV14 to TRBJ1-2; D not certain. This clonotype was obtained from a human donor who was either an allogeneic HSCT recipient or a stem cell or donor lymphocyte infusion donor (not recorded which). It is not recorded whose cells these are; they may come from a transplant donor. The sample comprised blood, either unsorted or a sorted T cell fraction (not recorded which). The CDR3 is CASSATGSLGKYGYTF. The DNA of the CDR3 is TGTGCCAGCAGCGCAACCGGGTCTCTCGGGAAGTATGGCTACACCTTC.